This is a list of T cell receptor beta chains from one sample in a study of T cells in Graves' hyperthyroidism and ophthalmopathy. TCRdb fed the multiplex PCR reads into MiXCR, producing one record per CDR3 protein. The table lists hundreds of thousands of distinct CDR3 sequences, 35% to 45% of them singletons. The sample consisted of blood. These receptors were collected from a young man with Graves' hyperthyroidism. Both conserved end residues are part of each CDR3. A D gene is named only where the DNA matches it firmly. Part of the rows lack a size; the others show once, few, many or a class for expanded clones.

length,J,size,V,D,DNA,CDR3
12,TRBJ2-3,.,TRBV5-1,TRBD2,TGCGCCAGCACTCTAGCGGGAGATACGCAGTATTTT,CASTLAGDTQYF
14,TRBJ2-2,few,TRBV5-1,.,TGCGCCAGCAGCTTATTAACGAACACCGGGGAGCTGTTTTTT,CASSLLTNTGELFF
16,TRBJ2-2,.,TRBV7-2,TRBD1,TGTGCCAGCAGCACCCGACAGGGGCTATACACCGGGGAGCTGTTTTTT,CASSTRQGLYTGELFF
11,TRBJ1-1,once,TRBV12-3/TRBV12-4,.,TGTGCCAGCAGCTCTGGGGCGAGAGCTTTCTTT,CASSSGARAFF
13,TRBJ1-2,once,TRBV25-1,TRBD1,TGTGCCAGCAGTGACAGGGGGCGGGATGGCTACACCTTC,CASSDRGRDGYTF
14,TRBJ1-4,.,TRBV7-3,.,TGCGCCAGCAGCCCTCTTGGAGGGGACGCTAAACTGTTTTTT,CASSPLGGDAKLFF
13,TRBJ2-3,.,TRBV24-1,.,TGTGCCACCAGTGAACAGAGCACAGATACGCAGTATTTT,CATSEQSTDTQYF
15,TRBJ1-5,many,TRBV2,.,TGTGCCAGCAGGGGGAGTCAGGGGCCCAATCAGCCCCAGCATTTT,CASRGSQGPNQPQHF
16,TRBJ2-7,.,TRBV5-5,TRBD1,TGTGCCAGCAGCTTGGCGGACAGGTATAGCTCCTACGAGCAGTACTTC,CASSLADRYSSYEQYF
13,TRBJ1-1,few,TRBV5-1,.,TGCGCCAGCAGCCCCCGGGAGGGCCCTGAAGCTTTCTTT,CASSPREGPEAFF
13,TRBJ1-1,many,TRBV29-1,.,TGCAGCGTTGAGGGCGCCCAGAACACTGAAGCTTTCTTT,CSVEGAQNTEAFF
15,TRBJ2-5,few,TRBV6-1,.,TGTGCCAGCAGTGAAGATCGGCCAGCTGCGGAGACCCAGTACTTC,CASSEDRPAAETQYF
14,TRBJ2-7,few,TRBV9,.,TGTGCCAGCAGCTTGTTACAGACCCCCTACGAGCAGTACTTC,CASSLLQTPYEQYF
15,TRBJ2-2,.,TRBV4-3,TRBD1,TGCGCCAGCAGCCAAGCCCAAGGGGGCCCCGGGGAGCTGTTTTTT,CASSQAQGGPGELFF
15,TRBJ2-5,.,TRBV11-2,.,TGTGCCAGCAGCCCTAATAACTCCCCGGGGGAGACCCAGTACTTC,CASSPNNSPGETQYF
13,TRBJ2-7,few,TRBV6-5,.,TGTGCCAGCACCCGGGGGTTCTCCTACGAGCAGTACTTC,CASTRGFSYEQYF
13,TRBJ1-4,.,TRBV7-9,.,TGTGCCAGCAGCTTCCCACAAAATGAAAAACTGTTTTTT,CASSFPQNEKLFF
15,TRBJ1-4,many,TRBV5-1,.,TGTGCCAGCAGCCTCCAGGGTGCAGCTAATGAAAAACTGTTTTTT,CASSLQGAANEKLFF
15,TRBJ2-5,many,TRBV7-2,.,TGTGCCAGCAGCTTAGTAGCCGGGGGCGGGGAGACCCAGTACTTC,CASSLVAGGGETQYF
13,TRBJ2-5,many,TRBV11-2,.,TGTGCCAGCAGCCCTCGGGGTGCGGAGACCCAGTACTTC,CASSPRGAETQYF
12,TRBJ2-7,.,TRBV12-3/TRBV12-4,.,TGTGCCAGCAGCCAAGCGCGTTTGGAGCAGTACTTC,CASSQARLEQYF
14,TRBJ2-7,.,TRBV19,.,TGTGCCACTCGAGATCCAGCGAGCTCCTACGAGCAGTACTTC,CATRDPASSYEQYF
14,TRBJ2-7,.,TRBV4-1,.,TGCGCCAGCAGCCCCGAGGGCGCCGAGTACGAGCAGTACTTC,CASSPEGAEYEQYF
17,TRBJ1-4,few,TRBV7-9,TRBD1,TGTGCCAGCATCGCCCGGGACAGGGAAAGTTCTAATGAAAAACTGTTTTTT,CASIARDRESSNEKLFF
13,TRBJ1-1,.,TRBV7-9,.,TGTGCCAGCGGACAGAGTCTGAACACTGAAGCTTTCTTT,CASGQSLNTEAFF
13,TRBJ1-5,once,TRBV25-1,TRBD1,TGTGCCAGCAGTGAGGCAGGGGGCAAGCCCCAGCATTTT,CASSEAGGKPQHF
14,TRBJ1-3,few,TRBV6-5,.,TGTGCCAGCAGTTGGGACATCTCTGGAAACACCATATATTTT,CASSWDISGNTIYF
15,TRBJ1-1,many,TRBV19,TRBD1,TGTGCCAGTAGTATGGGAACGACAGGGTACACTGAAGCTTTCTTT,CASSMGTTGYTEAFF
13,TRBJ2-6,.,TRBV29-1,.,TGCAGCGAAACGGATGCTGGGGCCAACGTCCTGACTTTC,CSETDAGANVLTF
11,TRBJ1-1,few,TRBV5-4,.,TGTGCCAGCAGCTTGGCCTTGCAGGCGACTTTT,CASSLALQATF
10,TRBJ1-6,many,TRBV2,.,TGTGCCAGCAGCCATTCACCCCTCCACTTT,CASSHSPLHF